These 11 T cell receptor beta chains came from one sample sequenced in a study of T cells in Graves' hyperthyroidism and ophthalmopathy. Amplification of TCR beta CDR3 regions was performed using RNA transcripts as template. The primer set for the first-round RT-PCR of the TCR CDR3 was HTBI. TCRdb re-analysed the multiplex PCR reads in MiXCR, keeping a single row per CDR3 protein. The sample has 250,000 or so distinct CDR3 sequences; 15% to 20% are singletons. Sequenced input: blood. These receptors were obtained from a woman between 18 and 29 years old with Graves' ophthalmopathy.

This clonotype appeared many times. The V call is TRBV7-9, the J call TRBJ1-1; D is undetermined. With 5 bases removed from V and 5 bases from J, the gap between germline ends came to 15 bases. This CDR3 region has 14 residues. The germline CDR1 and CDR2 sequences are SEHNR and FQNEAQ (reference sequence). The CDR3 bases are TGTGCCAGCAGCCCGTCCCCCACGGGGACTGAAGCTTTCTTT. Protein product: CASSPSPTGTEAFF.

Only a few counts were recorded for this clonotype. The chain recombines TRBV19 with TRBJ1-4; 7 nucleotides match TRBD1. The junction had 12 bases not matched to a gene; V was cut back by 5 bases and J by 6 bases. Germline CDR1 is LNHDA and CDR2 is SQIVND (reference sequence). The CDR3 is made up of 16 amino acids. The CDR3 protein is CASSAPRGTGDEKLFF. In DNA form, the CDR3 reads TGTGCCAGTAGTGCCCCCAGGGGGACGGGGGATGAAAAACTGTTTTTT.

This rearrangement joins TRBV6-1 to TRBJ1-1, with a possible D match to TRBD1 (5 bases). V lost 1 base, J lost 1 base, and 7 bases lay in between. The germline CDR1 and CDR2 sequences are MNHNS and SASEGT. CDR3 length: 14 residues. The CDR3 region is CASSEGQPNTEAFF. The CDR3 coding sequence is TGTGCCAGCAGTGAAGGACAGCCGAACACTGAAGCTTTCTTT.

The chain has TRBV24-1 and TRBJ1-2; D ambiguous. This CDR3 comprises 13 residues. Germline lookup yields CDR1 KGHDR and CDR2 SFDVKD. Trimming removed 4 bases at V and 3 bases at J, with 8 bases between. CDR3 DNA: TGTGCCACCAGTGAAAACGGTGACTATGGCTACACCTTC. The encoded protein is CATSENGDYGYTF.

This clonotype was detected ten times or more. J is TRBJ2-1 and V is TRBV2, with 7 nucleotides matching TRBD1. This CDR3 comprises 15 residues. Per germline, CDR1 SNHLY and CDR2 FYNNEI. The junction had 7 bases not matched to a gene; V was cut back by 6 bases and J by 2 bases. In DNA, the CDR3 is TGTGCCAGCAGAGTTCCCGGACAGGCCTACAATGAGCAGTTCTTC. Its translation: CASRVPGQAYNEQFF.

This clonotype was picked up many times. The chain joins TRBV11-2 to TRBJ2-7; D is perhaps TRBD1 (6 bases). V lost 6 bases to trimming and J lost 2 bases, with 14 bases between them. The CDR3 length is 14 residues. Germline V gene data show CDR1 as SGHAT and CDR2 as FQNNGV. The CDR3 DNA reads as TGTGCCAGCAGAAGTTTAAGACAGGCCTACGAGCAGTACTTC. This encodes CASRSLRQAYEQYF. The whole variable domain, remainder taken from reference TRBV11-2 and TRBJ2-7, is EAGVAQSPRYKIIEKRQSVAFWCNPISGHATLYWYQQILGQGPKLLIQFQNNGVVDDSQLPKDRFSAERLKGVDSTLKIQPAKLEDSAVYLCASRSLRQAYEQYFGPGTRLTVT.

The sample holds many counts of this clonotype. CDR3 in DNA: TGTGCCAGCAGCCCCCGGACCGGAAATGAGCAGTTCTTC. Protein sequence: CASSPRTGNEQFF. This sequence joins TRBV7-9 and TRBJ2-1; D unresolved. This CDR3 is 13 amino acids long. The V gene's germline CDR1 is SEHNR and CDR2 FQNEAQ (reference sequence). V was shortened by 5 bases and J by 7 bases, with 12 bases between the two germline ends.

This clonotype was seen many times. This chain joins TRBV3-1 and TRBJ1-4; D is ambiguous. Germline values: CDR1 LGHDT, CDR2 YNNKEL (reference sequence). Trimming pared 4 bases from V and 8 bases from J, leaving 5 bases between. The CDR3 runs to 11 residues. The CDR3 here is CASSLNEKLFF. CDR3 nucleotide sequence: TGTGCCAGCAGCCTGAACGAAAAACTGTTTTTT. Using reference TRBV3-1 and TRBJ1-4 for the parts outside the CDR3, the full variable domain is DTAVSQTPKYLVTQMGNDKSIKCEQNLGHDTMYWYKQDSKKFLKIMFSYNNKELIINETVPNRFSPKSPDKAHLNLHINSLELGDSAVYFCASSLNEKLFFGSGTQLSVL.

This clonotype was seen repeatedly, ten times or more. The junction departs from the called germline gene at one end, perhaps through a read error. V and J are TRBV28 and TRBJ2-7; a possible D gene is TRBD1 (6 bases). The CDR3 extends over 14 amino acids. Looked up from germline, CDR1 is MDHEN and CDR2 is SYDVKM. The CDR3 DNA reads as TGTGCCAGCAGTTTAGGGGACAAGGCTTACGGGCAGTACTTC. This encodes CASSLGDKAYGQYF.

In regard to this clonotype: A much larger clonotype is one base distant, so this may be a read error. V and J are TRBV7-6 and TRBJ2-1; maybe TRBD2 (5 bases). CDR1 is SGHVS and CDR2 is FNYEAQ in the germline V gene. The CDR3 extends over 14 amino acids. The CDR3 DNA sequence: TGTGCCAGCAGCGTGCTAGCTCCGTGGAATGAGCGGTTCTTC. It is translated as CASSVLAPWNERFF.

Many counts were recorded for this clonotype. CDR3 sequence reads: CASSLSPGRGTTNEKLFF. In nucleotides, the CDR3 is TGTGCCAGCAGTTTATCGCCGGGACGGGGGACAACTAATGAAAAACTGTTTTTT. The genes are TRBV27 and TRBJ1-4, with a possible D match to TRBD1 (5 bases). Trimming took off 0 bases at V and 0 bases at J, with 14 bases between the two ends. Per the germline V gene, CDR1 is MNHEY and CDR2 is SMNVEV (reference sequence). The CDR3 is 18 amino acids.